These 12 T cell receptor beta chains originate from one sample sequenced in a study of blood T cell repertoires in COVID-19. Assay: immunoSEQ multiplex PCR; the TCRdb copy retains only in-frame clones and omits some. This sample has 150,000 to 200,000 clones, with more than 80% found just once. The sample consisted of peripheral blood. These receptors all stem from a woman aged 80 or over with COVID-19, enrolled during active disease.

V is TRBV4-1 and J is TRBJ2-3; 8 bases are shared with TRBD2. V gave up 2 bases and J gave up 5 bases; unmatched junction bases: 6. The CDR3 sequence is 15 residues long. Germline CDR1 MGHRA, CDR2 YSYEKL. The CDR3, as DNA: TGCGCCAGCAGCCAACGGGTCCTAGCGGGAGATACGCAGTATTTT. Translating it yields CASSQRVLAGDTQYF.

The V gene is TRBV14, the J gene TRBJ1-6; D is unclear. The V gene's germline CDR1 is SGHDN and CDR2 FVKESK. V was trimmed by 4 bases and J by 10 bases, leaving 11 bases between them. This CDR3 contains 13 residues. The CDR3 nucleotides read TGTGCCAGCAGCCGAGGGTTGGGCTCACCCCTCCACTTT. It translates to CASSRGLGSPLHF.

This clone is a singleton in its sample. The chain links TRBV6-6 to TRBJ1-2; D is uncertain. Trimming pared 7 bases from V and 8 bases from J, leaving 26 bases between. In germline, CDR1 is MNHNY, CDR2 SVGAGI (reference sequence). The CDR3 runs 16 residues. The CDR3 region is CASTLDMEGRALGYTF. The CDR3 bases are TGTGCCAGCACTTTGGATATGGAGGGCCGGGCGTTAGGCTACACCTTC.

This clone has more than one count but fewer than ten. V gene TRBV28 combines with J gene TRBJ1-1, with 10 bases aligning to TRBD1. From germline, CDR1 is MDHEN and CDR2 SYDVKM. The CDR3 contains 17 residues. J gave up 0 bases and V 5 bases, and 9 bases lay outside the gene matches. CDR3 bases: TGTGCCAGCAGTCGAGCGGGACAGGGGACTTTGAACACTGAAGCTTTCTTT. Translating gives CASSRAGQGTLNTEAFF.

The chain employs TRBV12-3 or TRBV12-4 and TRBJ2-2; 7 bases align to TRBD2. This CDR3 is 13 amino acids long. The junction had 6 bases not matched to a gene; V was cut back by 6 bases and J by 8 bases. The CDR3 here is CASRRLAIGELFF. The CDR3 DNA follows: TGTGCCAGCAGGCGACTAGCCATAGGGGAGCTGTTTTTT.

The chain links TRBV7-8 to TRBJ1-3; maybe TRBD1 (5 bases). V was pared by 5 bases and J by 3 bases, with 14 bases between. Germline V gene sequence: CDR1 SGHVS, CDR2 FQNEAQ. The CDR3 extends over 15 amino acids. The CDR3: CASSPDSLFGNTIYF. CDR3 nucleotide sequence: TGTGCCAGCAGCCCCGACAGTCTTTTTGGAAACACCATATATTTT. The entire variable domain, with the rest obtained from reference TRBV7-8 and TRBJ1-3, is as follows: GAGVSQSPRYKVAKRGQDVALRCDPISGHVSLFWYQQALGQGPEFLTYFQNEAQLDKSGLPSDRFFAERPEGSVSTLKIQRTQQEDSAVYLCASSPDSLFGNTIYFGEGSWLTVV.

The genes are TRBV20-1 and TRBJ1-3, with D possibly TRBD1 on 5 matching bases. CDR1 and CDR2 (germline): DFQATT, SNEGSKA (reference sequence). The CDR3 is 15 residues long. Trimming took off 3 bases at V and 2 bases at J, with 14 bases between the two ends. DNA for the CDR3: TGCAGTGCTAGTGTAATAAGCAGGGCTGGAAACACCATATATTTT. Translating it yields CSASVISRAGNTIYF.

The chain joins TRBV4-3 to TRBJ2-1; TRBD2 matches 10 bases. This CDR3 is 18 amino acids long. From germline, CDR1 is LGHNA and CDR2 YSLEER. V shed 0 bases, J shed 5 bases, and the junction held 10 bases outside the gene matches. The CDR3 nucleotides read TGCGCCAGCAGCCAAGATCCCCTACTAGCGGGGAACCACAATGAGCAGTTCTTC. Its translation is CASSQDPLLAGNHNEQFF.

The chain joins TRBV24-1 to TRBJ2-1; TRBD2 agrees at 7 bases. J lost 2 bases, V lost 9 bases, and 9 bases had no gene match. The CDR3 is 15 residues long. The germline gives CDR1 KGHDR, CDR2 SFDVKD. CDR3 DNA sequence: TGTGCCACCGCCAAGGGGAGGGGCCCCTACAATGAGCAGTTCTTC. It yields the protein CATAKGRGPYNEQFF.

CDR3 residues: CASSRLAGGHYEQYF. The CDR3 DNA follows: TGTGCCAGCAGCCGACTAGCGGGAGGGCACTACGAGCAGTACTTC. The rearrangement joins TRBV11-1 to TRBJ2-7, with 14 bases fitting TRBD2. The CDR3 contains 15 residues. CDR1 is SGHAT and CDR2 is FQDESV in the germline V gene (reference sequence). Trimming removed 5 bases from V and 3 bases from J; junction bases left unmatched: 3. Complete variable domain (other parts from reference TRBV11-1 and TRBJ2-7): EAEVAQSPRYKITEKSQAVAFWCDPISGHATLYWYRQILGQGPELLVQFQDESVVDDSQLPKDRFSAERLKGVDSTLKIQPAELGDSAMYLCASSRLAGGHYEQYFGPGTRLTVT.

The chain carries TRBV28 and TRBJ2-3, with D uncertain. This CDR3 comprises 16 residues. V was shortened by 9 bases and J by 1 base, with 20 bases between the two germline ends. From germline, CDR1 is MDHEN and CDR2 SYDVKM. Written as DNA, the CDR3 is TGTGCCAGTAAACAGTGGATCTTGTCTGGCACAGATACGCAGTATTTT. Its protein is CASKQWILSGTDTQYF.

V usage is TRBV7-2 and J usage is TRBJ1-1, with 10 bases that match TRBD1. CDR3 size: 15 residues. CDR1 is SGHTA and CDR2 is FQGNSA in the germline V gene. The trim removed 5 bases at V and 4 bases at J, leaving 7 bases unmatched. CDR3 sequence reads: CASSRRTGGGTEAFF. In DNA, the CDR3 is TGTGCCAGCAGCCGTCGGACAGGGGGTGGCACTGAAGCTTTCTTT. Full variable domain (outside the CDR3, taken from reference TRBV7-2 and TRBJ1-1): GAGVSQSPSNKVTEKGKDVELRCDPISGHTALYWYRQSLGQGLEFLIYFQGNSAPDKSGLPSDRFSAERTGGSVSTLTIQRTQQEDSAVYLCASSRRTGGGTEAFFGQGTRLTVV.